This T cell receptor (beta chain) was profiled in a study of early T cells in non-severe SARS-CoV-2 infection. Study at large: Chains were unpaired, as sequencing was done on bulk RNA from unsorted whole blood.

Overall study findings and caveats: Private and CD4 specificities were missed by VDJdb matching, skewed to anti-spike CD8.

Individual cDNA molecules carried attached unique molecular identifiers. Via MiXCR, TCRdb re-called the 5' RACE reads, giving one row per CDR3 protein. The sample includes tens of thousands of distinct CDR3 sequences, approximately 9.7% of them seen just once. The CDR3 has 14 amino acids. Germline V CDR1 and CDR2: SGHDN, FVKESK. Trimming took 4 bases from V and 2 from J, leaving 10 bases between them. Turning to this clonotype: The antigen remains unidentified.

Sequencing was performed on whole blood. The J gene is TRBJ2-3, the V gene TRBV14; D may be TRBD1 (6 bases). The origin of this receptor is an adult who was a healthcare worker with PCR-confirmed SARS-CoV-2 infection or an uninfected control (not recorded which). In DNA, the CDR3 is TGTGCCAGCAGCCCAATGGGGGCCACAGATACGCAGTATTTT. This codes for CASSPMGATDTQYF.